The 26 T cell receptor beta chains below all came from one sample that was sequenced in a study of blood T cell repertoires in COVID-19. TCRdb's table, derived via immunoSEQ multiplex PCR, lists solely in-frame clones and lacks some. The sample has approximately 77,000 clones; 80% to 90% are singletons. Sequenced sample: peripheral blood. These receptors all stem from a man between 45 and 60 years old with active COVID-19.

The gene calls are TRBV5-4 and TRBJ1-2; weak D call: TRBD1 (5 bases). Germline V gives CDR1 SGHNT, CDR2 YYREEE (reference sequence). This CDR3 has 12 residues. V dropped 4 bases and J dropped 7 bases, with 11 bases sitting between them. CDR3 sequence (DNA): TGTGCCAGCAGCGCTCAGGGCGCTGGCTACACCTTC. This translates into CASSAQGAGYTF.

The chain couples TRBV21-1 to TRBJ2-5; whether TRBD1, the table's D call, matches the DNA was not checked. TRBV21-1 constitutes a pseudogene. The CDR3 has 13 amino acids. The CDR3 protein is CASSHRGLETQYF. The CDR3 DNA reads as TGTGCCAGCAGCCACAGGGGGCTGGAGACCCAGTACTTC.

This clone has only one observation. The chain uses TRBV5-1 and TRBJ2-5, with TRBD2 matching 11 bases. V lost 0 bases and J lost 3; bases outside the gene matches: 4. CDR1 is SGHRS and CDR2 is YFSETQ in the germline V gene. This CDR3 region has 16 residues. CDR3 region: CASSLGPSGGKETQYF. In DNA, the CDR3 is TGCGCCAGCAGCTTGGGGCCTAGCGGGGGGAAAGAGACCCAGTACTTC.

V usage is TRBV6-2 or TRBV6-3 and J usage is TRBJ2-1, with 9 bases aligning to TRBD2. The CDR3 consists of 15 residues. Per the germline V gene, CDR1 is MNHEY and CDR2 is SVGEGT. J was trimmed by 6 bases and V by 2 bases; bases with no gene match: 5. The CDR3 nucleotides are TGTGCCAGCAGTTACAAGGCGGGAGGGCCCAATGAGCAGTTCTTC. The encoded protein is CASSYKAGGPNEQFF.

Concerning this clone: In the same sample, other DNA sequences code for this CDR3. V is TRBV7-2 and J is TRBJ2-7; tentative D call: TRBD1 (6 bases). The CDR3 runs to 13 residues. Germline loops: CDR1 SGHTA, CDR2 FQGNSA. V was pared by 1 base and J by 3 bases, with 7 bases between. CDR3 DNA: TGTGCCAGCAGCTTAGGGACAGTCTACGAGCAGTACTTC. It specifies CASSLGTVYEQYF. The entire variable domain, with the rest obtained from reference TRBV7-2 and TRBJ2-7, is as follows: GAGVSQSPSNKVTEKGKDVELRCDPISGHTALYWYRQSLGQGLEFLIYFQGNSAPDKSGLPSDRFSAERTGGSVSTLTIQRTQQEDSAVYLCASSLGTVYEQYFGPGTRLTVT.

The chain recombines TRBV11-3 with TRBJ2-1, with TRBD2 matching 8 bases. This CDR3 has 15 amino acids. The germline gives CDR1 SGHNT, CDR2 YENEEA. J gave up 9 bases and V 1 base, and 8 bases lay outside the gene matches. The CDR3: CASSLAGGRRGEQFF. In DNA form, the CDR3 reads TGTGCCAGCAGCTTAGCGGGGGGGCGCAGAGGTGAGCAGTTCTTC.

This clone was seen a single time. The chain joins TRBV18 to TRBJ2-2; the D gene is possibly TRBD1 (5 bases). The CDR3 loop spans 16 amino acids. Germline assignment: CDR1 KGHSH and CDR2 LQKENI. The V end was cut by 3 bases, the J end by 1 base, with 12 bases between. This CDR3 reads CASSPLQGGNTGELFF. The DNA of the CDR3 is TGTGCCAGCTCACCCCTGCAGGGCGGGAACACCGGGGAGCTGTTTTTT.

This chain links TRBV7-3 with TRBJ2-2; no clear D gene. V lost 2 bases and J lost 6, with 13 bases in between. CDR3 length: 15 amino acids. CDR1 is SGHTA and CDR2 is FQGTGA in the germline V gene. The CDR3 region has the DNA TGTGCCAGCAGCTTACTTCCCTCTTTTTCCGGGGAGCTGTTTTTT. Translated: CASSLLPSFSGELFF.

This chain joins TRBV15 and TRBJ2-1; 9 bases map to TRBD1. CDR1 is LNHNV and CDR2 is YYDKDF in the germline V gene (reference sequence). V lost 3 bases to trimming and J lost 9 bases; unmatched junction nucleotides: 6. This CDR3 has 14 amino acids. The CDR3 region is CATSSHRDRAEQFF. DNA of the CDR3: TGTGCCACCAGCAGTCACCGGGACAGGGCTGAGCAGTTCTTC.

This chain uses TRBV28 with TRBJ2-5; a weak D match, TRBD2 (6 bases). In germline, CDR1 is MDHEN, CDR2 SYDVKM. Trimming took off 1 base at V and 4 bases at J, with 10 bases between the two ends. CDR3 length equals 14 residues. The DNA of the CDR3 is TGTGCCAGCAGTTTATCGTTCGGGGGAGAGACCCAGTACTTC. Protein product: CASSLSFGGETQYF. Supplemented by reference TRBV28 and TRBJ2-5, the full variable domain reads DVKVTQSSRYLVKRTGEKVFLECVQDMDHENMFWYRQDPGLGLRLIYFSYDVKMKEKGDIPEGYSVSREKKERFSLILESASTNQTSMYLCASSLSFGGETQYFGPGTRLLVL.

In DNA form, the CDR3 reads TGTGCCAGCAGCTACAAAGGGAGGGTAAGCAATCAGCCCCAGCATTTT. Amino acids: CASSYKGRVSNQPQHF. The chain links TRBV9 to TRBJ1-5; D gene unclear. CDR3 length: 16 amino acids. Trimming removed 4 bases from V and 1 base from J, with 15 bases in between. Germline CDR1 reads SGDLS; CDR2 reads YYNGEE.

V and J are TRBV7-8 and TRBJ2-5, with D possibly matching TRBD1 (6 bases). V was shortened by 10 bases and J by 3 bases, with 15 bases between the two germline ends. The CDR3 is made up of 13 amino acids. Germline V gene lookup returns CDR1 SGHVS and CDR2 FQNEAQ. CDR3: CATYLRGKETQYF. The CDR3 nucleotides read TGTGCCACCTACCTCAGGGGAAAAGAGACCCAGTACTTC.

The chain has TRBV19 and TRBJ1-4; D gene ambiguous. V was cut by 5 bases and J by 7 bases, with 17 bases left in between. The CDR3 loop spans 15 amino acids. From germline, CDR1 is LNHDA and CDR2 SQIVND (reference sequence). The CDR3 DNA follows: TGTGCCAGTAGTCCCTCCGCCAACAGTCGTGAAAAACTGTTTTTT. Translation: CASSPSANSREKLFF.

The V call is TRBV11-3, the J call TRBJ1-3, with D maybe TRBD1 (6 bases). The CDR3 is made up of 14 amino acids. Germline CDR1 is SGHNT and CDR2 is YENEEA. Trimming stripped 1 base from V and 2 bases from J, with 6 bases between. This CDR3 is CASSLAGAGNTIYF. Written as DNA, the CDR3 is TGTGCCAGCAGCTTAGCAGGGGCTGGAAACACCATATATTTT.

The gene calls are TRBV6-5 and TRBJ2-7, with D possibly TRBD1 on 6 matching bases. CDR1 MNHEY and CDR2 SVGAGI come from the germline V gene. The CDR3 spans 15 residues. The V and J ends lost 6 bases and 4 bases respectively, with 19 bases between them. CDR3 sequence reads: CASRRPSGTSYEQYF. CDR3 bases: TGTGCCAGCAGGAGGCCCTCCGGGACATCTTACGAGCAGTACTTC.

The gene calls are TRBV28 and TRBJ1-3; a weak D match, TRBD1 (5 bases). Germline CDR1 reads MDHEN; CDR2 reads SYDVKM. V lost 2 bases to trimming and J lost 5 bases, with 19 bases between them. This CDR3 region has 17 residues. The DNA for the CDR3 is TGTGCCAGCAGTTTACGGGGGGGGATCGCGGGAAGAAACACCATATATTTT. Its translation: CASSLRGGIAGRNTIYF.

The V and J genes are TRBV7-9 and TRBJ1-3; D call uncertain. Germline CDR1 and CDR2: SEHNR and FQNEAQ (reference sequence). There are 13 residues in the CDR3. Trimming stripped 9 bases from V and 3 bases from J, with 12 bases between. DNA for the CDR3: TGTGCCAGTTCTTATTTTAGTGGAAACACCATATATTTT. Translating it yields CASSYFSGNTIYF. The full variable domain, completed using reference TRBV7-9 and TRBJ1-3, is DTGVSQNPRHKITKRGQNVTFRCDPISEHNRLYWYRQTLGQGPEFLTYFQNEAQLEKSRLLSDRFSAERPKGSFSTLEIQRTEQGDSAMYLCASSYFSGNTIYFGEGSWLTVV.

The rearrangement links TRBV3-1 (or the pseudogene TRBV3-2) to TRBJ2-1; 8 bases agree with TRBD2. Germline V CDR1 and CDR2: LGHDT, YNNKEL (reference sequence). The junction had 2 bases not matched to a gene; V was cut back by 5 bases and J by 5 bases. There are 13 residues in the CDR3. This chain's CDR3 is CASSWTSHNEQFF. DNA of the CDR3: TGTGCCAGCAGCTGGACTAGCCACAATGAGCAGTTCTTC.

The CDR3 coding sequence is TGTGCCAGCAGCTGGCTAGAGAATTCTAACTATGGCTACACCTTC. It specifies CASSWLENSNYGYTF. The chain couples TRBV5-6 to TRBJ1-2; no definite D call. Per the germline V gene, CDR1 is SGHDT and CDR2 is YYEEEE. Trimming removed 3 bases at V and 0 bases at J, with 12 bases between. The CDR3 consists of 15 residues. The complete variable domain, with remaining parts taken from reference TRBV5-6 and TRBJ1-2, reads DAGVTQSPTHLIKTRGQQVTLRCSPKSGHDTVSWYQQALGQGPQFIFQYYEEEERQRGNFPDRFSGHQFPNYSSELNVNALLLGDSALYLCASSWLENSNYGYTFGSGTRLTVV.

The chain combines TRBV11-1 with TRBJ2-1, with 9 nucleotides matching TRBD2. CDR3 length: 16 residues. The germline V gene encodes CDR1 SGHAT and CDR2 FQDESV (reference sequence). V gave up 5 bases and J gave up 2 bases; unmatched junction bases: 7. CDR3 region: CASSMGLAAAYNEQFF. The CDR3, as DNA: TGTGCCAGCAGCATGGGACTAGCCGCAGCCTACAATGAGCAGTTCTTC.

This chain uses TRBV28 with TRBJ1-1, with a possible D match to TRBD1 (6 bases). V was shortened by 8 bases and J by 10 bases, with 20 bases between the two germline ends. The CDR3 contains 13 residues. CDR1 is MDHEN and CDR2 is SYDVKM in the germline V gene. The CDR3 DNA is TGTGCCAGCTTGGGGACACAGGGTCTTCGAGCTTTCTTT. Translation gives CASLGTQGLRAFF.

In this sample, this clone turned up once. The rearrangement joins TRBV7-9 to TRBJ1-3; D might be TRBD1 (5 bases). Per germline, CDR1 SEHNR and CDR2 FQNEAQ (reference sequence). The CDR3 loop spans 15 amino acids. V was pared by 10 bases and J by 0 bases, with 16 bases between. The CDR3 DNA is TGTGCCACCGGTGGGGGGAAGAGCTCTGGAAACACCATATATTTT. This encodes CATGGGKSSGNTIYF.

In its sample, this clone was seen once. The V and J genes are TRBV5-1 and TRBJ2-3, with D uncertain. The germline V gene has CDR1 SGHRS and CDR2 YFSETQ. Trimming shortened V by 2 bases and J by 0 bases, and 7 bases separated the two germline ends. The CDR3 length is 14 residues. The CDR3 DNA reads TGCGCCAGCAGCTTTCGGAGTAGCACAGATACGCAGTATTTT. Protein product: CASSFRSSTDTQYF.

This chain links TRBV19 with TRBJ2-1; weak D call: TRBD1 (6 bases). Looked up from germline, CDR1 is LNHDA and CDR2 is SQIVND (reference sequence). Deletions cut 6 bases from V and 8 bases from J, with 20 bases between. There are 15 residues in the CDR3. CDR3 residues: CASRSKRGTVDEQFF. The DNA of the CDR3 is TGTGCCAGTAGGTCAAAGAGGGGGACGGTCGATGAGCAGTTCTTC.

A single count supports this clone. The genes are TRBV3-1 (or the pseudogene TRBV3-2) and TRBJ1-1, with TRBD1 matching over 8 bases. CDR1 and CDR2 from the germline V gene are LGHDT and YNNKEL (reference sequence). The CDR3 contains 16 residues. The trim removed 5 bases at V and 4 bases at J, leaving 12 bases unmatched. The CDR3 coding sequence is TGTGCCAGCAGCAGTATCTACGGACAGGGAAGCACTGAAGCTTTCTTT. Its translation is CASSSIYGQGSTEAFF.

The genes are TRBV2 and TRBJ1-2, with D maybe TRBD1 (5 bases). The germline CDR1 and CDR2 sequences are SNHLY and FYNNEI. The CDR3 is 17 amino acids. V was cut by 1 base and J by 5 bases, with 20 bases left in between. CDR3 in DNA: TGTGCCAGCAGTGAAGTCAGGGCCACCCGCTATTCATATGGCTACACCTTC. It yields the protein CASSEVRATRYSYGYTF.